This T cell receptor beta chain derives from a study of shared clonotypes between healthy human individuals. Losses at the gene ends were 4 bases for V and 4 bases for J; bases not matched to a gene: 9. From germline, CDR1 is SGDLS and CDR2 YYNGEE. The length of the CDR3 is 16 residues. The repertoire was sequenced with immunoSEQ multiplex PCR; TCRdb's copy has only in-frame clones and lacks some. The repertoire holds approximately 2.4 million clones, 95% seen once, with 0.1% to 0.15% in the top ten. The receptor was isolated from a young man in good health. The V and J genes are TRBV9 and TRBJ2-5; 11 bases are shared with TRBD2. Sequenced material: naive CD4+ T cells sorted from blood. Subset noted: CD45RA+ positively selected. CDR3 in amino acids: CASSLPGLAGGETQYF. The CDR3 bases are TGTGCCAGCAGCCTCCCAGGACTAGCGGGTGGAGAGACCCAGTACTTC. The full variable domain, in which reference TRBV9 and TRBJ2-5 provide the parts outside the CDR3, is DSGVTQTPKHLITATGQRVTLRCSPRSGDLSVYWYQQSLDQGLQFLIQYYNGEERAKGNILERFSAQQFPDLHSELNLSSLELGDSALYFCASSLPGLAGGETQYFGPGTRLLVL.